These T cell receptor beta chains were read from a single sample in a study of shared clonotypes between healthy human individuals. Profiled with immunoSEQ multiplex PCR; TCRdb holds only in-frame clones, not every one. The table includes fewer than 850,000 clones, roughly 96% detected once. The sequenced material came from naive CD8+ T cells sorted from blood. All receptors derive from a man aged 25 to 40 in good health. CDR3s include the opening cysteine and the closing phenylalanine or tryptophan. Fields, in order: V gene, clone size, D gene, J gene, CDR3 length, CDR3 DNA, CDR3 protein. D genes are given only for firm matches. Clone sizes are given selectively: once, few, many, or a class where the clone is expanded.

TRBV5-4,-,-,TRBJ2-3,12,TGTGCCATTTCTAGCGGCACAGATACGCAGTATTTT,CAISSGTDTQYF
TRBV10-2,-,TRBD2,TRBJ2-7,15,TGCGCCAGCACTAGCGGGAGGGAAAGCTCCTACGAGCAGTACTTC,CASTSGRESSYEQYF
TRBV2,-,TRBD1,TRBJ1-5,14,TGTGCCAGCAGTGAAAGACAGGGCGGTCAGCCCCAGCATTTT,CASSERQGGQPQHF
TRBV6-5,-,-,TRBJ1-2,14,TGTGCCAGCAGTTACCGTGGGGTGCACTATGGCTACACCTTC,CASSYRGVHYGYTF
TRBV11-2,-,-,TRBJ1-5,15,TGTGCCAGCAAGTTTCCCCAGAGGAGCAATCAGCCCCAGCATTTT,CASKFPQRSNQPQHF
TRBV9,-,-,TRBJ2-1,15,TGTGCCAGCAGCGTAGTTGATGGTGGCTACAATGAGCAGTTCTTC,CASSVVDGGYNEQFF
TRBV29-1,-,-,TRBJ2-3,16,TGCAGCGTTGAAGACTGGGGGCAGGGGAAAACAGATACGCAGTATTTT,CSVEDWGQGKTDTQYF
TRBV27,-,-,TRBJ2-7,14,TGTGCCAGCAGTTTGGTTGCTGACTCCTACGAGCAGTACTTC,CASSLVADSYEQYF
TRBV6-4,-,-,TRBJ2-3,14,TGTGCCAGCAGCGCCCAGGGGGGGACAGATACGCAGTATTTT,CASSAQGGTDTQYF
TRBV7-2,-,TRBD1,TRBJ2-3,15,TGTGCCAGCACCAACAGGGGGTCTGGCACAGATACGCAGTATTTT,CASTNRGSGTDTQYF
TRBV7-9,once,-,TRBJ1-3,13,TGTGCCAGCAGGGGAACTGGCCTGAACACCATATATTTT,CASRGTGLNTIYF
TRBV30,-,TRBD2,TRBJ2-1,18,TGTGCCTGGACCCCCTCGTCGGGGAGGGCCTACTTTTACAATGAGCAGTTCTTC,CAWTPSSGRAYFYNEQFF
TRBV6-5,-,-,TRBJ1-2,14,TGTGCCAGCAGTTACCAGACTATAGGGTATGGCTACACCTTC,CASSYQTIGYGYTF
TRBV28,few,TRBD2,TRBJ2-1,15,TGTGCCAGCAGTTTATGGCGGGAGGGCCGCAATGAGCAGTTCTTC,CASSLWREGRNEQFF
TRBV7-9,-,-,TRBJ2-5,12,TGTGCCAGCACCCTAATCCGGGAGACCCAGTACTTC,CASTLIRETQYF
TRBV5-1,-,-,TRBJ2-7,14,TGCGCCAGCAGCTTGTACAGGGTCGGTGCCGAGCAGTACTTC,CASSLYRVGAEQYF
TRBV7-9,-,-,TRBJ1-1,16,TGTGCCAGCAGCTCCTCTTCCAGGGTAGTAGGTACTGAAGCTTTCTTT,CASSSSSRVVGTEAFF
TRBV29-1,-,TRBD2,TRBJ2-7,13,TGCAGTGCGAGTTCTAGCGGGAGCCACGAGCAGTACTTC,CSASSSGSHEQYF
TRBV2,-,TRBD2,TRBJ2-7,13,TGTGCCAGCGGAGGACTAGCGGGATACGAGCAGTACTTC,CASGGLAGYEQYF
TRBV7-9,-,-,TRBJ1-1,15,TGTGCCAGCAGCTTATTGTCTAGGGTGCGGACTGAAGCTTTCTTT,CASSLLSRVRTEAFF
TRBV5-4,-,TRBD1,TRBJ1-1,13,TGTGCCAGCAGCTTACAGGGGACCACTGAAGCTTTCTTT,CASSLQGTTEAFF
TRBV4-1,-,-,TRBJ2-1,13,TGCGCCAGCGCGGAGGGGGCGCTTAACGAGCAGTTCTTC,CASAEGALNEQFF
TRBV7-8,-,-,TRBJ2-3,15,TGTGCCAGCAGCTTAGTCTGGCCGAGCACAGATACGCAGTATTTT,CASSLVWPSTDTQYF
TRBV29-1,few,-,TRBJ2-1,13,TGCAGCGTTACAGGAGGCTCCTACAATGAGCAGTTCTTC,CSVTGGSYNEQFF
TRBV5-8,once,-,TRBJ2-1,14,TGTGCCAGCAGCTTGGAGGTGGGAAACAATGAGCAGTTCTTC,CASSLEVGNNEQFF
TRBV29-1,-,-,TRBJ2-3,14,TGCAGCGCCCACCCCGGGATAGGGGAAGATACGCAGTATTTT,CSAHPGIGEDTQYF
TRBV5-1,-,-,TRBJ1-2,15,TGCGCCAGCAGCCCCGACAGGAGTATCCAGGATGGCTACACCTTC,CASSPDRSIQDGYTF
TRBV7-9,-,-,TRBJ2-2,14,TGTGCCAGCAGCGCCAGCCTAGTTGTCGGGGAGCTGTTTTTT,CASSASLVVGELFF
TRBV11-2,-,-,TRBJ2-1,15,TGTGCCAGCTTTGGGGGCCCGGGACCCTACAATGAGCAGTTCTTC,CASFGGPGPYNEQFF
TRBV6-5,-,TRBD1,TRBJ2-7,14,TGTGCCAGCAGTCCCGGACAGGGCGTCTACGAGCAGTACTTC,CASSPGQGVYEQYF
TRBV15,once,-,TRBJ2-3,16,TGTGCCACCGTCCCGCCCCGGGAGAGGGGCACAGATACGCAGTATTTT,CATVPPRERGTDTQYF
TRBV6-1,-,-,TRBJ2-7,15,TGTGCCAGCAGTGAATTCGGAGGGGGCTCATACGAGCAGTACTTC,CASSEFGGGSYEQYF
TRBV11-3,-,TRBD1,TRBJ2-1,15,TGTGCCAGCAGCTTAAGACAGGGGGGTCCCAATGAGCAGTTCTTC,CASSLRQGGPNEQFF
TRBV9,-,-,TRBJ1-2,11,TGTGCCAGCAGCGGAACAGGGAGCTACACCTTC,CASSGTGSYTF
TRBV6-6,-,-,TRBJ2-1,13,TGTGCCAGCAGAATAGACAGGTGGAATGAGCAGTTCTTC,CASRIDRWNEQFF
TRBV7-6,-,-,TRBJ1-1,13,TGTGCCAGCAGCTTAAGTGGGAACACTGAAGCTTTCTTT,CASSLSGNTEAFF
TRBV29-1,-,TRBD2,TRBJ2-1,16,TGCAGCGTTGAAGGTTTTACTAGCGGTTGGTACAATGAGCAGTTCTTC,CSVEGFTSGWYNEQFF
TRBV29-1,few,-,TRBJ2-2,13,TGCAGCGTTGGAACATCGAACACCGGGGAGCTGTTTTTT,CSVGTSNTGELFF
TRBV7-2,once,-,TRBJ2-1,16,TGTGCCAGCAGACGTCTAGTGAGAGGGCTGTCTGGGGGGCAGTTCTTC,CASRRLVRGLSGGQFF
TRBV5-1,-,-,TRBJ2-7,14,TGCGCCAGCAGCCTAGAAGAAACCCCTCGCGAGCAGTACTTC,CASSLEETPREQYF
TRBV2,-,-,TRBJ1-1,17,TGTGCCAGCAGTGAAGGGCCGAGACTTGACCTTGACACTGAAGCTTTCTTT,CASSEGPRLDLDTEAFF
TRBV12-5,-,TRBD1,TRBJ1-2,16,TGTGCTAGTGGTTTGGACAGAACGGACAGGCTCGATGGCTACACCTTC,CASGLDRTDRLDGYTF
TRBV10-3,-,TRBD1,TRBJ2-7,14,TGTGCCACACAAAGGACAGGGGGCAACAACGAGCAGTACTTC,CATQRTGGNNEQYF